This TCR beta chain was sequenced in a study of T cell responses to AZD1222 COVID-19 vaccine. V was clipped by 4 bases and J by 0 bases, with 19 bases between them. The V gene's germline CDR1 is GTSNPN and CDR2 SVGIG (reference sequence). This CDR3 is built from 17 residues. Sequencing used immunoSEQ multiplex PCR; TCRdb keeps in-frame clones, though not all of them. This sample yields 35,000 to 50,000 clones, of which just under 80% are seen a single time; about 20% belongs to the top ten. The receptor's source is an adult who received the MenACWY meningococcal vaccine as a control. Sample: peripheral blood, taken 28 days after the second dose of the MenACWY control vaccine. The rearrangement joins TRBV30 to TRBJ2-1; perhaps TRBD2 as D (6 bases). The CDR3 spells CAWILPGGVLSYNEQFF. In DNA, the CDR3 is TGTGCCTGGATTTTACCGGGCGGGGTCCTCTCCTACAATGAGCAGTTCTTC.